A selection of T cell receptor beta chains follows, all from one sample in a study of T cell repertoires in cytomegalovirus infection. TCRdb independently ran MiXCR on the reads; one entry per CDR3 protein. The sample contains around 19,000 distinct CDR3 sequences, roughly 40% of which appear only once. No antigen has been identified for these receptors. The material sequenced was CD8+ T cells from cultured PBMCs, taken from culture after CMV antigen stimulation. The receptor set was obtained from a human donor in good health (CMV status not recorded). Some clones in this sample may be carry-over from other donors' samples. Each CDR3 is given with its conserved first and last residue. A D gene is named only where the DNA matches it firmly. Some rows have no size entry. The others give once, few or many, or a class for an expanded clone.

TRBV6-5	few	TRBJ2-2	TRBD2	CASSYLLAGFTGELFF	TGTGCCAGCAGTTACCTGCTAGCGGGGTTCACCGGGGAGCTGTTTTTT
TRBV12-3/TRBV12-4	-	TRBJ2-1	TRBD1	CASSPDRAMQFF	TGTGCCAGCAGTCCGGACAGGGCAATGCAGTTCTTC
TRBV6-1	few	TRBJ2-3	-	CASSEDRMSPDTQYF	TGTGCCAGCAGTGAAGACAGGATGAGCCCAGATACGCAGTATTTT
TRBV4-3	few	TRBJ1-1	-	CASSQDWKNTEAFF	TGCGCCAGCAGCCAAGACTGGAAGAACACTGAAGCTTTCTTT
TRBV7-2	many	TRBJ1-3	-	CASSSELSSGNTIYF	TGTGCCAGCAGCTCCGAACTATCTTCTGGAAACACCATATATTTT
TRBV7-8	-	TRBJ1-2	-	CASSLEEPGTNYGYTF	TGTGCCAGCAGCTTAGAGGAACCGGGGACTAACTATGGCTACACCTTC
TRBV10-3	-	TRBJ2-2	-	CAISEEAPAGELFF	TGTGCCATCAGTGAGGAGGCCCCAGCCGGGGAGCTGTTTTTT
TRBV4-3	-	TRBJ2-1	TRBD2	CASSQDQAGGYNEQFF	TGCGCCAGCAGCCAAGATCAGGCGGGAGGCTACAATGAGCAGTTCTTC
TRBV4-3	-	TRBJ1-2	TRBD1	CASSQESGQGNGYTF	TGCGCCAGCAGCCAAGAATCCGGACAGGGTAATGGCTACACCTTC
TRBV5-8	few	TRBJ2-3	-	CASAPGVSTDTQYF	TGTGCCAGCGCCCCAGGGGTGAGCACAGATACGCAGTATTTT
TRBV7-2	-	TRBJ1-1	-	CASSFAGYGEAFF	TGTGCCAGCAGCTTTGCGGGCTACGGTGAAGCTTTCTTT
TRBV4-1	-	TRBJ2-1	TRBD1	CASSIMTGAYEQFF	TGCGCCAGCAGCATAATGACAGGGGCCTATGAGCAGTTCTTC
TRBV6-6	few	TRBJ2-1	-	CASKGLDLNDEQFF	TGTGCCAGCAAGGGTCTAGATTTGAACGATGAGCAGTTCTTC
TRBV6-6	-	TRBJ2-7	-	CVSGPDFHEQYF	TGTGTCAGCGGTCCCGACTTCCACGAGCAGTACTTC
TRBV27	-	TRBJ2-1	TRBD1	CASTTGTGGYNEQFF	TGTGCCAGCACCACAGGGACAGGGGGCTACAATGAGCAGTTCTTC
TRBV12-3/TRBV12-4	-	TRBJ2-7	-	CASSSSGEEQYF	TGTGCCAGCAGTTCCTCGGGGGAAGAGCAGTACTTC